These 23 T cell receptor beta chains were all obtained from the same sample, sequenced in a study of T cell changes during pregnancy in multiple sclerosis. Sequenced by immunoSEQ multiplex PCR; TCRdb stores in-frame clones only, minus some. Found here are tens of thousands of clones, roughly 89% of them singletons; the top ten hold approximately 5%. The material was peripheral blood, obtained after pregnancy. The receptors derive from a female donor in good health, enrolled as a control in a pregnancy study.

V usage is TRBV2 and J usage is TRBJ1-3, with a tentative D call TRBD1 (6 bases). The CDR3 is 14 residues long. Germline CDR1 and CDR2: SNHLY and FYNNEI. Trimming took off 8 bases at V and 0 bases at J, with 11 bases between the two ends. CDR3 amino acids: CASRQGGSGNTIYF. The CDR3 DNA follows: TGTGCCAGCCGACAAGGGGGCTCTGGAAACACCATATATTTT.

The chain combines TRBV7-3 with TRBJ2-1, with D perhaps TRBD1 (7 bases). This CDR3 contains 14 residues. The germline V gene has CDR1 SGHTA and CDR2 FQGTGA. V was trimmed by 4 bases and J by 9 bases, leaving 16 bases between them. CDR3 DNA: TGTGCCAGCAGCTCAGGGGGACTGGGCGCTGAGCAGTTCTTC. This translates into CASSSGGLGAEQFF. Drawing the rest from reference TRBV7-3 and TRBJ2-1, the complete variable domain is GAGVSQTPSNKVTEKGKYVELRCDPISGHTALYWYRQSLGQGPEFLIYFQGTGAADDSGLPNDRFFAVRPEGSVSTLKIQRTERGDSAVYLCASSSGGLGAEQFFGPGTRLTVL.

The rearrangement joins TRBV7-9 to TRBJ2-7, with 8 bases lining up with TRBD1. The V and J ends lost 3 bases and 2 bases, in that order; junction bases with no gene match: 6. CDR1 is SEHNR and CDR2 is FQNEAQ in the germline V gene (reference sequence). There are 15 residues in the CDR3. The CDR3 coding sequence is TGTGCCAGCAGCTTTATAGGACAGGGAACCTACGAGCAGTACTTC. Its protein product is CASSFIGQGTYEQYF.

The J gene is TRBJ2-7, the V gene TRBV14; maybe TRBD2 (5 bases). V shed 1 base and J shed 4 bases, with 11 bases lying between them. Germline loops: CDR1 SGHDN, CDR2 FVKESK. This CDR3 is built from 14 residues. The DNA for the CDR3 is TGTGCCAGCAGCCAAGGCCGTTCGGGATACGAGCAGTACTTC. The encoded protein is CASSQGRSGYEQYF.

The chain carries TRBV2 and TRBJ1-5; 9 bases align to TRBD1. The CDR3 runs to 16 residues. The J segment lost 1 base and the V segment lost 7 bases, leaving 8 bases of the junction unmatched. Germline V lookup: CDR1 SNHLY, CDR2 FYNNEI. CDR3 protein: CASKGQGSTSNQPQHF. CDR3 sequence (DNA): TGTGCCAGCAAGGGACAGGGCTCCACGAGCAATCAGCCCCAGCATTTT.

This clone was observed once. The chain is built from TRBV15 and TRBJ2-3; D gene ambiguous. The CDR3 totals 13 residues. Germline lookup yields CDR1 LNHNV and CDR2 YYDKDF (reference sequence). Trimming took off 0 bases at V and 6 bases at J, with 7 bases between the two ends. The CDR3 reads CATSRDRADTQYF. Here the CDR3 DNA reads TGTGCCACCAGCAGAGACCGAGCGGATACGCAGTATTTT.

This clone was observed a few times. The J gene is TRBJ1-2, the V gene TRBV5-4; D is unresolved. The CDR3 extends over 14 amino acids. Trimming removed 2 bases at V and 7 bases at J, with 15 bases between. Germline loops: CDR1 SGHNT, CDR2 YYREEE (reference sequence). The CDR3: CASSFGYPVGGYTF. CDR3 DNA: TGTGCCAGCAGCTTCGGTTATCCGGTTGGTGGCTACACCTTC. The whole variable domain, remainder taken from reference TRBV5-4 and TRBJ1-2, is ETGVTQSPTHLIKTRGQQVTLRCSSQSGHNTVSWYQQALGQGPQFIFQYYREEENGRGNFPPRFSGLQFPNYSSELNVNALELDDSALYLCASSFGYPVGGYTFGSGTRLTVV.

The chain couples TRBV11-1 to TRBJ2-3; D is unclear. Trimming pared 1 base from V and 0 bases from J, leaving 5 bases between. The germline V gene encodes CDR1 SGHAT and CDR2 FQDESV (reference sequence). The length of the CDR3 is 14 residues. The CDR3 reads CASSLGLSTDTQYF. The CDR3 bases are TGTGCCAGCAGCTTAGGTCTTAGCACAGATACGCAGTATTTT.

The chain is built from TRBV4-1 and TRBJ2-7; weak D call: TRBD2 (6 bases). The germline gives CDR1 MGHRA, CDR2 YSYEKL. This CDR3 has 13 amino acids. The V and J ends lost 1 base and 5 bases respectively, with 9 bases between them. CDR3 DNA: TGCGCCAGCAGCCAAGGACGGGGGAACGAGCAGTACTTC. Amino acid sequence: CASSQGRGNEQYF.

This CDR3 reads CASSFRGTGNTEAFF. The CDR3 nucleotides are TGTGCCAGCAGTTTCCGGGGGACAGGGAACACTGAAGCTTTCTTT. The chain has TRBV27 and TRBJ1-1, with TRBD1 matching over 8 bases. Per the germline V gene, CDR1 is MNHEY and CDR2 is SMNVEV (reference sequence). Trimming took 3 bases from V and 1 from J; bases not matched to a gene: 4. This CDR3 has 15 residues.

The gene calls are TRBV5-1 and TRBJ2-3; TRBD2 matches at 11 bases. V trimming: 4 bases; J trimming: 0 bases; junction bases outside the gene matches: 7. Germline V gene sequence: CDR1 SGHRS, CDR2 YFSETQ. The CDR3 has 17 amino acids. The DNA of the CDR3 is TGCGCCAGCAGCCTCGGGGTAGCGGGGGGGAGCACAGATACGCAGTATTTT. It specifies CASSLGVAGGSTDTQYF. Combining the CDR3 with reference TRBV5-1 and TRBJ2-3 gives the whole variable domain KAGVTQTPRYLIKTRGQQVTLSCSPISGHRSVSWYQQTPGQGLQFLFEYFSETQRNKGNFPGRFSGRQFSNSRSEMNVSTLELGDSALYLCASSLGVAGGSTDTQYFGPGTRLTVL.

The CDR3 nucleotides are TGTGCCAGCAGTGGAGGGACAGTTTATAGCAATCAGCCCCAGCATTTT. This translates into CASSGGTVYSNQPQHF. The V and J genes are TRBV6-1 and TRBJ1-5; 7 nucleotides match TRBD1. CDR3 length: 16 residues. The trim removed 4 bases at V and 0 bases at J, leaving 6 bases unmatched. Germline values: CDR1 MNHNS, CDR2 SASEGT.

The rearrangement joins TRBV15 to TRBJ2-2; 15 bases are shared with TRBD2. Germline CDR1 reads LNHNV; CDR2 reads YYDKDF (reference sequence). J lost 2 bases, V lost 0 bases, and 10 bases had no gene match. The CDR3 contains 21 residues. CDR3 in DNA: TGTGCCACCAGCAGAGATCTTCGGGGACTAGCGGGAGGAGAAAACACCGGGGAGCTGTTTTTT. Its protein is CATSRDLRGLAGGENTGELFF.

The chain is built from TRBV9 and TRBJ2-1; D is possibly TRBD2 (6 bases). The CDR3 totals 14 residues. Trimming took 0 bases from V and 11 from J, leaving 15 bases between them. The germline V gene has CDR1 SGDLS and CDR2 YYNGEE. CDR3 region: CASSVVPGDGKQFF. In DNA form, the CDR3 reads TGTGCCAGCAGCGTAGTCCCGGGGGACGGGAAGCAGTTCTTC.

The genes are TRBV2 and TRBJ2-7; TRBD1 matches 8 bases. There are 14 residues in the CDR3. With 9 bases clipped from V and 0 bases from J, the junction kept 7 bases outside the gene matches. Per the germline V gene, CDR1 is SNHLY and CDR2 is FYNNEI. The CDR3 DNA reads TGTGCCAGGGAAGGACAGGGAAGCTCCTACGAGCAGTACTTC. Translation gives CAREGQGSSYEQYF.

This clone has a single count. The DNA of the CDR3 is TGTGCCAGCAGCATGGGTCGAGTAGGACAGGGTTCTGGAAACACCATATATTTT. Translating it yields CASSMGRVGQGSGNTIYF. The chain couples TRBV7-6 to TRBJ1-3; 8 bases are shared with TRBD1. Germline assignment: CDR1 SGHVS and CDR2 FNYEAQ. There are 18 residues in the CDR3. The V gene end was trimmed by 5 bases and the J gene end by 1 base; junction bases not matched to a gene: 13.

This rearrangement joins TRBV7-3 to TRBJ2-3, with 8 positions matching TRBD1. This CDR3 has 15 residues. Germline V gene data show CDR1 as SGHTA and CDR2 as FQGTGA. V gave up 3 bases and J gave up 3 bases; unmatched junction bases: 5. CDR3 DNA sequence: TGTGCCAGCAGCTTCGACAGGGGAAAAACAGATACGCAGTATTTT. Translated: CASSFDRGKTDTQYF.

The chain employs TRBV6-1 and TRBJ2-5, with TRBD2 matching over 13 bases. Germline V gene data show CDR1 as MNHNS and CDR2 as SASEGT. J gave up 7 bases and V 4 bases, and 9 bases lay outside the gene matches. The CDR3 consists of 16 residues. The CDR3 protein is CASSVRLAGGRVTQYF. Written as DNA, the CDR3 is TGTGCCAGCAGTGTAAGACTAGCGGGAGGTAGAGTGACCCAGTACTTC.

This rearrangement joins TRBV2 to TRBJ1-1; D is perhaps TRBD1 (5 bases). With 9 bases removed from V and 2 bases from J, the gap between germline ends came to 19 bases. The germline V gene encodes CDR1 SNHLY and CDR2 FYNNEI. This CDR3 region has 15 residues. As DNA, the CDR3 is TGTGCCAGTGGGCGGGACCCGACAGTCAACACTGAAGCTTTCTTT. Translated, it gives CASGRDPTVNTEAFF.

This chain connects TRBV5-1 to TRBJ2-1, with D possibly TRBD2 on 5 matching bases. V dropped 5 bases and J dropped 6 bases, with 15 bases sitting between them. Germline V lookup: CDR1 SGHRS, CDR2 YFSETQ. The CDR3 covers 14 residues. The CDR3 DNA is TGCGCCAGCAGGCCCGTTGGGAGTGGCAATGAGCAGTTCTTC. Translation: CASRPVGSGNEQFF.

J is TRBJ2-7 and V is TRBV4-1, with TRBD1 identical over 8 bases. The CDR3 runs to 15 residues. Germline CDR1 and CDR2: MGHRA and YSYEKL. Germline trimming cut 3 bases from V and 7 bases from J; bases unmatched to any gene: 11. CDR3 amino acids: CASSQGPGQAGEQYF. CDR3 DNA sequence: TGCGCCAGCAGCCAGGGACCGGGACAGGCGGGGGAGCAGTACTTC.

This sequence joins TRBV29-1 and TRBJ2-7; TRBD1 agrees at 12 bases. The CDR3 is made up of 15 amino acids. Germline V gene data show CDR1 as SQVTM and CDR2 as ANQGSEA. The V and J ends lost 1 base and 6 bases, in that order; junction bases with no gene match: 7. CDR3 sequence: CSVEGGTGGRSEQYF. CDR3 bases: TGCAGCGTTGAAGGCGGGACAGGGGGCCGTAGCGAGCAGTACTTC.

The chain recombines TRBV6-4 with TRBJ2-7; 10 bases match TRBD2. V lost 5 bases and J lost 2; bases outside the gene matches: 3. The CDR3 runs 14 residues. Germline CDR1 reads MRHNA; CDR2 reads SNTAGT. CDR3 sequence (DNA): TGTGCCAGCAGTCATCTAGCGGGGGCCTACGAGCAGTACTTC. Its protein product is CASSHLAGAYEQYF.